These T cell receptor beta chains were read from a single sample in a study of B cell selection in AIRE deficiency. Some clones are missing from TCRdb's copy, which holds only in-frame ones; the method was immunoSEQ multiplex PCR. In the table there are 25,000 or so clones, roughly 97% of which are singletons. The sample consisted of conventional CD4+ T cells sorted from PBMCs. The receptor set was obtained from a human donor with AIRE deficiency. Both conserved end residues are part of each CDR3. The D gene is left open where the match is weak. Size is omitted from some rows. Given values are once, few, many or a class for expanded clones.

j_call	v_call	d_call	clone_size	cdr3_aa	cdr3_nt
TRBJ2-7	TRBV11-3	-	-	CASSLGSSYEQYF	TGTGCCAGCAGCTTGGGGAGCTCCTACGAGCAGTACTTC
TRBJ2-7	TRBV7-2	TRBD2	-	CASSLARKGLGYEQYF	TGTGCCAGCAGCTTAGCGCGAAAGGGACTAGGCTACGAGCAGTACTTC
TRBJ2-3	TRBV28	-	-	CASSSPVGLASTDTQYF	TGTGCCAGCAGTTCCCCCGTTGGACTGGCTAGCACAGATACGCAGTATTTT
TRBJ2-2	TRBV5-1	TRBD2	-	CASSKGLAEPWTGELFF	TGCGCCAGCAGCAAAGGACTAGCGGAGCCGTGGACCGGGGAGCTGTTTTTT
TRBJ2-7	TRBV18	-	-	CASSPLGPVGSYEQYF	TGTGCCAGCTCACCATTAGGCCCCGTGGGTTCCTACGAGCAGTACTTC
TRBJ2-1	TRBV28	TRBD1	-	CASSPPPGQGGVVLFF	TGTGCCAGCAGCCCCCCCCCGGGACAGGGGGGCGTGGTTCTGTTCTTC
TRBJ1-6	TRBV19	-	-	CASNRGSQISPLHF	TGTGCCAGTAACCGGGGCTCCCAAATATCACCCCTCCACTTT
TRBJ2-7	TRBV18	TRBD1	-	CASSPLDRGPHEQYF	TGTGCCAGCTCACCATTGGACAGGGGGCCCCACGAGCAGTACTTC
TRBJ2-7	TRBV2	-	-	CASRQESYEQYF	TGTGCCAGCAGACAGGAAAGCTACGAGCAGTACTTC
TRBJ2-1	TRBV2	TRBD2	-	CASSRTSGRAVEQFF	TGTGCCAGCAGCAGGACTAGCGGGAGGGCCGTTGAGCAGTTCTTC
TRBJ1-1	TRBV7-3	TRBD1	once	CASSADRDTEAFF	TGTGCCAGCAGCGCGGACAGGGACACTGAAGCTTTCTTT
TRBJ2-4	TRBV6-5	TRBD2	-	CASSLSGRTKNIQYF	TGTGCCAGCAGCCTCAGCGGGAGGACCAAAAACATTCAGTACTTC
TRBJ2-4	TRBV2	TRBD2	-	CASRGVANIQYF	TGTGCCAGCCGGGGGGTAGCGAACATTCAGTACTTC
TRBJ1-4	TRBV30	TRBD1	-	CAWTTTGLNEKLFF	TGTGCCTGGACAACGACAGGGTTAAATGAAAAACTGTTTTTT
TRBJ2-7	TRBV2	-	-	CASSPDKHEQYF	TGTGCCAGCAGTCCGGACAAGCACGAGCAGTACTTC
TRBJ2-5	TRBV7-3	-	-	CASSLGVWGETQYF	TGTGCCAGCAGCTTAGGGGTCTGGGGGGAGACCCAGTACTTC
TRBJ1-3	TRBV6-4	-	-	CASSDSSGKAPRGNTIYF	TGTGCCAGCAGTGACTCGAGTGGGAAGGCCCCCCGGGGAAACACCATATATTTT
TRBJ2-7	TRBV6-5	-	-	CASSYSPGATYEQYF	TGTGCCAGCAGTTACTCGCCAGGGGCAACCTACGAGCAGTACTTC
TRBJ1-6	TRBV5-1	-	-	CASSLVAGNNSPLHF	TGCGCCAGCAGCTTGGTGGCAGGGAATAATTCACCCCTCCACTTT
TRBJ1-4	TRBV28	-	-	CASSLGRKSTNEKLFF	TGTGCCAGCAGTTTAGGTCGGAAGTCAACTAATGAAAAACTGTTTTTT
TRBJ2-5	TRBV4-2	-	-	CASSQPLGNGETQYF	TGTGCCAGCAGCCAACCATTGGGGAACGGAGAGACCCAGTACTTC
TRBJ2-7	TRBV5-4	TRBD2	-	CASSYQLAGAGEQYF	TGTGCCAGCAGCTATCAACTAGCGGGGGCTGGGGAGCAGTACTTC
TRBJ2-7	TRBV7-2	-	-	CASTPMTGLHEQYF	TGTGCCAGCACCCCTATGACCGGGCTCCACGAGCAGTACTTC
TRBJ1-3	TRBV6-5	TRBD1	once	CASSRDRGTGNTIYF	TGTGCCAGCAGTAGGGACAGGGGAACTGGAAACACCATATATTTT
TRBJ1-1	TRBV19	TRBD1	-	CASTTGGWNTEAFF	TGTGCCAGTACTACAGGGGGCTGGAACACTGAAGCTTTCTTT
TRBJ2-5	TRBV5-1	-	-	CASSLARGTGETQYF	TGCGCCAGCAGCTTGGCCCGGGGGACTGGAGAGACCCAGTACTTC
TRBJ2-2	TRBV5-1	TRBD1	-	CASSRDRVDTGELFF	TGCGCCAGCAGCCGGGACAGGGTTGACACCGGGGAGCTGTTTTTT
TRBJ1-4	TRBV15	-	-	CATSRGRPLGEKLFF	TGTGCCACCAGCAGAGGTAGACCTCTCGGGGAAAAACTGTTTTTT
TRBJ2-1	TRBV19	TRBD2	-	CASVSGSWHNEQFF	TGTGCCAGTGTTAGCGGGAGTTGGCACAATGAGCAGTTCTTC
TRBJ1-1	TRBV18	-	-	CASYPTWEQNTEAFF	TGTGCCAGCTACCCGACATGGGAGCAGAACACTGAAGCTTTCTTT
TRBJ2-1	TRBV18	TRBD1	-	CASSLGTGLGNEQFF	TGTGCCAGCTCACTCGGGACAGGGTTAGGCAATGAGCAGTTCTTC
TRBJ1-1	TRBV6-1	-	-	CASYTHLMADTEAFF	TGTGCCAGCTATACCCATTTGATGGCGGACACTGAAGCTTTCTTT
TRBJ1-5	TRBV10-3	TRBD1	-	CAISEGQGPNQPQHF	TGTGCCATCAGTGAGGGACAGGGACCCAATCAGCCCCAGCATTTT
TRBJ1-2	TRBV6-5	-	once	CASSQATDSYGYTF	TGTGCCAGCAGCCAGGCCACAGACTCCTATGGCTACACCTTC
TRBJ1-2	TRBV28	TRBD1	-	CASSPPLGQDGYTF	TGTGCCAGCAGTCCACCCCTGGGACAGGATGGCTACACCTTC
TRBJ2-2	TRBV19	TRBD1	-	CASSTGTANTGELFF	TGTGCCAGTAGTACCGGGACAGCGAACACCGGGGAGCTGTTTTTT
TRBJ1-2	TRBV6-1	-	-	CAGATGRGGYTF	TGTGCCGGGGCCACAGGAAGGGGTGGCTACACCTTC
TRBJ2-7	TRBV19	TRBD1	-	CASTNGGTGGRNEQYF	TGTGCCAGTACCAATGGAGGGACAGGGGGTCGTAACGAGCAGTACTTC
TRBJ2-7	TRBV2	TRBD2	-	CASSATSGRDYEQYF	TGTGCCAGCAGCGCGACTAGCGGGAGGGACTACGAGCAGTACTTC